This TCR beta chain was sequenced in a study of T cells in Graves' hyperthyroidism and ophthalmopathy. Study-level information: Peripheral blood draws took place at initial diagnosis, ahead of any treatment. Study findings and constraints: Ophthalmopathy was separated from stable hyperthyroidism by a 13 V-J model.

Exclusion of patients followed from uncontrolled infection, other autoimmune disease, pregnancy or lactation. Amplified TCR beta CDR3 regions came from RNA transcripts. Primed by the HTBI set, a first-round RT-PCR was run on the TCR CDR3. MiXCR, applied by TCRdb to the multiplex PCR reads, yields one record per CDR3 protein. The sample consists of almost 350,000 distinct CDR3 sequences, 15% to 20% of them appearing once. This clonotype was counted many times. Its specificity is not known. Germline loops: CDR1 MNHEY, CDR2 SMNVEV (reference sequence). The length of the CDR3 is 18 residues. After removal of 5 bases from V and 0 bases from J, the junction contained 14 bases not matched to a gene.

The TCR sequence derives from a woman in her 40s with Graves' ophthalmopathy. The chain employs TRBV27 and TRBJ2-7; 9 nucleotides align to TRBD2. Sequenced sample: blood. The CDR3 bases are TGTGCCAGCAGTACCCAACCCGTACTAGCGGGCAACTCCTACGAGCAGTACTTC. Translating it yields CASSTQPVLAGNSYEQYF.